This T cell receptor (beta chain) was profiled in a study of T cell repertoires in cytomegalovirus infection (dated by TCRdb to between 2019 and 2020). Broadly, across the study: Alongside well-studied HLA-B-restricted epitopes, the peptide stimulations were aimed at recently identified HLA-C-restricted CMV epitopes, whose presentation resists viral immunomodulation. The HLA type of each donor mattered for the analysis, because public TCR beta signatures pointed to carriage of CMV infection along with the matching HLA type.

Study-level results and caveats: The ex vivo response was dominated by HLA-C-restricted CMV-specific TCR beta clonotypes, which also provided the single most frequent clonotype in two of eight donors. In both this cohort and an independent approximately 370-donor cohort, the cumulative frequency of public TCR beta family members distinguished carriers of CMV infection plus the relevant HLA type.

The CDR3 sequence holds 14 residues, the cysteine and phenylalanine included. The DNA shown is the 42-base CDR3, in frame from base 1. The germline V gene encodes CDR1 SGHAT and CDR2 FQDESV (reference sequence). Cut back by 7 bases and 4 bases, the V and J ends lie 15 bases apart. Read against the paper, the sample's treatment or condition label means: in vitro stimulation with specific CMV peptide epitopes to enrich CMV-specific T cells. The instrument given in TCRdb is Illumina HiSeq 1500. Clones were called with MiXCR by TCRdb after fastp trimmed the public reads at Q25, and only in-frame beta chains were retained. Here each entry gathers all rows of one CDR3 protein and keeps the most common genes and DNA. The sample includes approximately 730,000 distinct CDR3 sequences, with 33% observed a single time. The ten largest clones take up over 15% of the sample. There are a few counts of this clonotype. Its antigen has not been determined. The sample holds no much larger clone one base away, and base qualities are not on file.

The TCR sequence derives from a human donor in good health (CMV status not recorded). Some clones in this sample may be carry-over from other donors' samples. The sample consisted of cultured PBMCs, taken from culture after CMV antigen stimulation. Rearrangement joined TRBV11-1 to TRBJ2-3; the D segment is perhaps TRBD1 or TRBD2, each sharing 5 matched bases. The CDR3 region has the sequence CASKRTGQADTQYF. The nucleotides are TGTGCCAGCAAAAGGACGGGGCAGGCAGATACGCAGTATTTT.